This entry lists 5 T cell receptor beta chains sequenced from one sample in a study of blood T cells in healthy people across ages (dated by TCRdb to between 2014 and 2017). Library preparation employed 5' RACE. Sequencing took place on an Illumina HiSeq 2500. A second about 7 to 12 cycle PCR used a sample-barcoded 5' primer and a J-beta primer mix. Through fastp at Q25 and MiXCR, TCRdb rebuilt clones from the public reads, retaining in-frame beta chains. Each entry merges the rows of one CDR3 protein and shows their most common DNA and genes. A total of approximately 600,000 distinct CDR3 sequences appear in this sample, 58% of them only once. The ten top clones hold more than 35% of the sample. The sequencing sample was made of blood. These receptors originate from a man aged 60 to 75 in good health.

The V and J genes are TRBV28 and TRBJ2-7, with 7 bases fitting TRBD1. The germline V gene encodes CDR1 MDHEN and CDR2 SYDVKM. V lost 8 bases, J lost 0 bases, and 4 bases stayed unmatched. The CDR3 sequence is 13 residues long. The CDR3 protein is CASCTGVSYEQYF. The CDR3 DNA sequence: TGTGCCAGCTGCACAGGGGTCTCCTACGAGCAGTACTTC.

This clonotype was observed a handful of times. The V call is TRBV2, the J call TRBJ2-5; D perhaps matches TRBD1 (5 bases). Trimming left V 5 bases short and J 1 base short, with 11 bases between. This CDR3 is 14 amino acids long. Germline V gene lookup returns CDR1 SNHLY and CDR2 FYNNEI. In DNA, the CDR3 is TGTGCCAGCAGTTTCGCAGGGATCCAAGAGACCCAGTACTTC. This translates into CASSFAGIQETQYF.

This clonotype is a singleton in its sample. The chain is built from TRBV12-3 or TRBV12-4 and TRBJ2-3; 8 bases agree with TRBD1. Unmatched junction bases numbered 7, after V lost 6 bases and J lost 2 bases. The CDR3 sequence is 15 residues long. CDR3 sequence (DNA): TGTGCCAGCAGCACCGGGACAGGTCACACAGATACGCAGTATTTT. This encodes CASSTGTGHTDTQYF.

This rearrangement joins TRBV7-2 to TRBJ2-5; 15 bases line up with TRBD2. This CDR3 contains 16 residues. V shed 8 bases, J shed 3 bases, and the junction held 7 bases outside the gene matches. Per the germline V gene, CDR1 is SGHTA and CDR2 is FQGNSA. CDR3 in amino acids: CASGQGLAGGKETQYF. The DNA of the CDR3 is TGTGCCAGCGGCCAGGGACTAGCGGGGGGCAAAGAGACCCAGTACTTC.

This clonotype has a handful of counts. The chain recombines TRBV20-1 with TRBJ1-6; 9 bases align to TRBD1. Germline loops: CDR1 DFQATT, CDR2 SNEGSKA (reference sequence). With 0 bases clipped from V and 9 bases from J, the junction kept 9 bases outside the gene matches. CDR3 length: 16 amino acids. CDR3 region: CSARDRNRGHSSPLHF. The DNA of the CDR3 is TGCAGTGCTAGAGATCGTAACAGGGGGCATAGTTCACCCCTCCACTTT.